The TCR beta chain under discussion was sequenced for a study of cytomegalovirus exposure and HLA in healthy donors (dated by TCRdb to about 2017). In the study overall: In an earlier analysis of approximately 500 of the donors, roughly 300 Gb of sequence data and 120 million or so unique TCR beta sequences from some 170 million T cells were reported. A later genetic analysis took genome-wide SNP genotypes for about 60% of the roughly 670 donors and used that subset as a discovery cohort. To study patterns of TCR occurrence, a later analysis re-analyzed previously published TCR beta repertoires from more than 550 donors and added high-resolution HLA genotyping. Among the roughly 400 genotyped donors, 81% belonged to the genetic ancestry cluster associated with self-reported Caucasian donors. The T cell repertoires of under 750 subjects were profiled by immunosequencing and related to cytomegalovirus serostatus. Among 398 genotyped donors of the cohort, an average of approximately 240,000 unique TCR beta nucleotide sequences were sequenced per donor, about a sixth of them non-productive. In the later analysis, no new phenotypic data were used to find candidate immune exposures; instead, reliance was placed on TCR beta sequences and their occurrence across donors. Class I and class II HLA loci were covered by the typing at four-digit resolution. To decide whether each TCR beta V gene segment behaved as functional or pseudogenic, an earlier analysis of some 580 of the donors relied on high-throughput TCR beta sequencing. Along with the approximately 650-subject first cohort, a separate validation cohort of over 90 different subjects was used. All discovery cohort repertoires had been generated on a single sequencing platform. Several DR-DQ haplotypes were handled as single units for association and clustering because linkage in the cohort was strong. Alongside the repertoire data, information on donor age, sex, ethnicity and CMV serostatus was compiled. To predict cytomegalovirus infection status, the study brought together high-throughput TCR immunosequencing, statistical association of individual TCRs with disease status, and machine learning. Typing coverage varied by locus: roughly 629-640 donors for A, B, C, DRB1 and DQB1; 500 to 550 for DQA1; some 610 for DPA1; about 450 for DPB1. Roughly 320 gigabases of sequencing data and 91 million or so unique TCR sequences made up an early release that covered several hundred HLA-typed donors. The study aimed to test whether signatures of past pathogen exposure could be identified by cataloging public T cell receptors.

The paper's findings and limits, for the study overall: Because some donors lacked HLA typing at each locus, the association tests relied only on the typed subset. At a false discovery rate of 0.05, a later analysis linked approximately 18,000 TCR beta sequences to specific HLA alleles. Across donors, most TCR sequences were observed very rarely, whereas some public TCRs were present in many individuals. V-gene and J-gene trimming of TCR beta chains was associated with a missense DCLRE1C variant in a later genetic analysis, and the association was replicated in an independent cohort. The earlier analysis of almost 600 of the donors excluded over 15 rarely observed V segments, including chromosome 9 orphons, because counts were too low. A later analysis reported that several top co-occurrence clusters appeared linked to parvovirus B19, influenza, CMV and Epstein-Barr virus. A group of highly shared sequence variants was considered likely to be a technical artifact of the sequencing pipeline. According to the authors, the approach could potentially be generalized to other disease states and immunological phenotypes. Correlated functional status among segregating V segments might reflect linkage disequilibrium, but an unknown experimental factor could not be ruled out. In this cohort, only TCR beta chains were sequenced, and detectable features were limited by the absence of alpha or paired-chain data. The presence/absence analyses assumed that sequencing depth was roughly uniform across donors, and that assumption may not be true. Strong co-occurrence of HLA alleles, especially DR and DQ, made assigning TCR associations to individual alleles difficult. Compared with equally common non-associated chains, HLA-associated TCR beta chains in a later analysis were more clonally expanded and had lower generation probabilities. Three of the identified cytomegalovirus-associated TCR beta chains were confirmed in vitro to be specific for cytomegalovirus antigens. A later analysis found that most CMV-associated TCR beta chains appeared HLA-restricted, with HLA associations seemingly driven largely by CMV exposure. A further reported finding was that TCR beta sequences accurately predicted the HLA-A and HLA-B alleles for most subjects in the first cohort. The study gave a list of 150 to 200 TCR beta chains associated with cytomegalovirus. A later genetic analysis reported fewer N-insertions in productive TCRs among donors in an Asian-associated ancestry cluster than the approximately 700-donor mean. According to a later analysis, TCR association rates differed among HLA loci, with DRB1 alleles showing the most associated TCRs and HLA-C alleles showing the fewest. The classifier was reported to diagnose cytomegalovirus status with high specificity and sensitivity in both the original and validation cohorts. Because the 87-base-pair reads could not distinguish some IMGT-functional V segments, including TRBV6-2 and TRBV6-3, those segments were excluded. The only immune exposure information available for the cohort was CMV serostatus. In an earlier analysis of 587 of the donors, most TCR beta V segments appeared in productive rearrangements about 90% or about 30% of the time, broadly matching IMGT annotations.

In the germline V gene, CDR1 corresponds to SQVTM and CDR2 to ANQGSEA. V is cut back by 4 bases and J by 2 bases, with 0 bases in the junction unmatched. The CDR3, cysteine through phenylalanine, is 13 amino acids long. The entry retains the CDR3 DNA only, 39 bases that are in frame from base 1. The cohort was made up of around 720 healthy bone marrow donors. Cohort members were all nominally healthy when sampled, although unrecorded immune exposures were likely present. The donor was CMV seropositive and belonged to the group of more than 250 seropositive cohort members. A peripheral blood sample was provided by each donor, and peripheral blood mononuclear cells were used for TCR beta sequencing. The Qiagen DNeasy Blood Extraction Kit was used to extract genomic DNA from the blood cell samples. The library was built by means of the immunoSEQ multiplex PCR assay. For the multiplex PCR, a mixture combining 60 forward primers for TCR Vbeta segments and 13 reverse primers for TCR Jbeta segments was used. The CDR3 region of rearranged TCR beta genes was amplified from genomic DNA by a multiplex PCR assay. The Illumina HiSeq System was used to sequence the amplified TCR beta libraries as 87-base-pair reads. In the paper's pipeline: Across the 700 or so repertoires, a later analysis counted approximately 75 million unique TCR beta chains, 9 million to 14 million of which were shared by at least two donors. Raw reads were error-corrected and collapsed into unique sequences by a nearest-neighbor algorithm in which closely related sequences were merged to remove PCR and sequencing errors. CDR3 sequences were aligned to IMGT reference sequences to assign V, D and J gene segments. For a sequence to be retained, a match of at least six nucleotides was required to both a V gene segment and a J gene segment. Rearrangements were called productive when the CDR3 lacked stop codons and stayed in frame with V and J; all others were non-productive. Following IMGT convention, CDR3 was defined as the stretch from the second conserved V-encoded cysteine up to the conserved J-encoded phenylalanine. Sequences without an unambiguous match to a single V gene segment were excluded from the earlier analysis of 450 to 750 of the donors. An earlier analysis of around 600 of the donors classified V segments as functional when productive rearrangements were above 56.7% and as segregating when the standard deviation between donors was above 5%. A statistical classification framework was built to diagnose cytomegalovirus status from the catalog of TCR beta chain sequences. In a later analysis, V and J genes were assigned by comparing TCR nucleotide sequences against IMGT/GENE-DB human TR gene sequences. In a later analysis, CDR3 sequences and most-parsimonious VDJ recombination scenarios were assigned using the TCRdist pipeline. In a later analysis, each TCR beta chain was defined by its CDR3 amino acid sequence together with its V-gene family, and reads lacking a unique V-gene family were excluded. To address suspected cross-contamination and a sequencing artifact, a later analysis removed several hundred highly shared, low-generation-probability nucleotide sequences. In a later analysis, a clonal expansion index was calculated for each public chain from normalized within-repertoire ranks of inferred template counts. Generation probabilities in a later analysis came from a VDJ recombination model fitted to out-of-frame rearrangements, and those results were checked against IGoR. In a later analysis, TCR-TCR, TCR-HLA and TCR-CMV co-occurrence was scored with hypergeometric tests, and a repertoire-size bias correction was applied to TCR pairs. In a later analysis, false discovery rates were estimated by permuting HLA or CMV assignments 20 times. In a later analysis, co-occurring TCRs were grouped using DBSCAN, and TCRdist sequence similarity was added for clustering within HLA-allele-positive subsets. Co-occurrence clustering excluded repertoires with fewer than 30,000 or more than 120,000 public chains, plus five with anomalous nucleotide sharing. TCRdb took over this immuneACCESS table, retaining in-frame rearrangements with V and J assigned. Such tables are incomplete; in checked studies, under half of the missing clones stem from an unresolved V gene, and the remainder is unexplained. D and trimming come from the DNA, and the V and J calls and clone size come from that table. In this sample the table shows some 91,000 clones, around four fifths of which occur a single time. The ten biggest clones cover more than 6% of the sample.

With respect to this clone: It lacks a known antigen. Qualities for individual bases were not recorded, and no much larger clone is one base off.

Recombination joined TRBV29-1 with TRBJ1-5, with 9 bases matching TRBD1. The sequenced sample consisted of PBMCs. The sequence was obtained from a man aged 40-55 years in good health and CMV-seropositive. This receptor has the CDR3 CSVGTGGNQPQHF. Read as DNA, the sequence is TGCAGCGTTGGGACAGGGGGCAATCAGCCCCAGCATTTT.